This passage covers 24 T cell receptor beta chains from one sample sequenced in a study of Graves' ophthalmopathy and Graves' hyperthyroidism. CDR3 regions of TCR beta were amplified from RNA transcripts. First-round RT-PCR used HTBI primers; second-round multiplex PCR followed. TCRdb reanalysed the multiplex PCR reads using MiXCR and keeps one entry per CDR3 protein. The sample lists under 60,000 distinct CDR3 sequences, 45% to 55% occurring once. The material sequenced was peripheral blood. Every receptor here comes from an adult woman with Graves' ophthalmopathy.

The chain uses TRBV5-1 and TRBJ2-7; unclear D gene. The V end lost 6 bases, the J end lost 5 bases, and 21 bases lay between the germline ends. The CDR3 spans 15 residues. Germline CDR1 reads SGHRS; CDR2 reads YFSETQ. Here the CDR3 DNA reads TGCGCCAGCAAAGTCCGGCAGGTAGGCCCCGACGAGCAGTACTTC. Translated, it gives CASKVRQVGPDEQYF.

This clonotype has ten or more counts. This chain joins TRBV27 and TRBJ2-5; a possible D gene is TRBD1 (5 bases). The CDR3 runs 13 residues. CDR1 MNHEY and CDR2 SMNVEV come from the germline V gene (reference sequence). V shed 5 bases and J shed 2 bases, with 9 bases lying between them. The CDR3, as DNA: TGTGCCAGCAGTCACAGGATGCAAGAGACCCAGTACTTC. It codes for CASSHRMQETQYF.

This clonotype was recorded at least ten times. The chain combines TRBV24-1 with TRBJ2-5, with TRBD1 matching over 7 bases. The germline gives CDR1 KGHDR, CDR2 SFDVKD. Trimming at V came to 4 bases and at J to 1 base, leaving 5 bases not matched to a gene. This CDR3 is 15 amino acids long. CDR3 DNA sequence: TGTGCCACCAGTGAACAACAGGGGCCCCAAGAGACCCAGTACTTC. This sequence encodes CATSEQQGPQETQYF.

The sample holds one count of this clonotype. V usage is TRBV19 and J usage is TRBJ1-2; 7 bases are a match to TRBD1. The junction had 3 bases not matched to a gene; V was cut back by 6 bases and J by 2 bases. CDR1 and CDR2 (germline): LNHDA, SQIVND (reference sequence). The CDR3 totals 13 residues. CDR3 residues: CASRRDSNYGYTF. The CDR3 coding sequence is TGTGCCAGTAGACGGGACAGCAACTATGGCTACACCTTC.

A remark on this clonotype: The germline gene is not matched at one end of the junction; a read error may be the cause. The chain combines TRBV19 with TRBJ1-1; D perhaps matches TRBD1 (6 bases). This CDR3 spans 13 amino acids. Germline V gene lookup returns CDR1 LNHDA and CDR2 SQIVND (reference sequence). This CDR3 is CASSTRGNTEAFF. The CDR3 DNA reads TGTGCCAGTAGTACAAGGGGGAACACTGAGGCTTTCTTT.

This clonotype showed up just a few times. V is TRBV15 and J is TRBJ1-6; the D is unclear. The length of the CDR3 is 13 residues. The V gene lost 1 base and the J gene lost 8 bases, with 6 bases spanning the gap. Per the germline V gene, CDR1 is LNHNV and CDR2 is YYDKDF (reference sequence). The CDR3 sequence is CATSRVEDSPLHF. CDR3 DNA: TGTGCCACCAGCAGAGTTGAGGATTCACCCCTCCACTTT.

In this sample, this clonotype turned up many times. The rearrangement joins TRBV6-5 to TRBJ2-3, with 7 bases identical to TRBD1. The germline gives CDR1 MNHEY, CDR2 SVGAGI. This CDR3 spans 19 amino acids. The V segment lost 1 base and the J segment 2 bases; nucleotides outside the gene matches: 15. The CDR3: CASSYYIIRTGLPTDTQYF. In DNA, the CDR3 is TGTGCCAGCAGTTACTATATTATACGGACAGGCTTACCCACAGATACGCAGTATTTT.

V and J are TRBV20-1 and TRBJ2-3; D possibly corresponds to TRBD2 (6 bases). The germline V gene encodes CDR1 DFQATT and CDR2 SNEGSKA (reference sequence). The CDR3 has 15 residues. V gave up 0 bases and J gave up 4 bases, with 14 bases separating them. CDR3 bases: TGCAGTGCTAGAGACCGACTAGAAGAGGCAGATACGCAGTATTTT. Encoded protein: CSARDRLEEADTQYF.

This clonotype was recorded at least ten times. The CDR3 region has the DNA TGTGCCAGCAGTCCACGGACAGGGGGGCAGCCCCAGCATTTT. This codes for CASSPRTGGQPQHF. The V gene is TRBV6-5, the J gene TRBJ1-5; 10 nucleotides line up with TRBD1. From germline, CDR1 is MNHEY and CDR2 SVGAGI. The V segment lost 5 bases and the J segment 7 bases; nucleotides outside the gene matches: 5. This CDR3 region has 14 residues.

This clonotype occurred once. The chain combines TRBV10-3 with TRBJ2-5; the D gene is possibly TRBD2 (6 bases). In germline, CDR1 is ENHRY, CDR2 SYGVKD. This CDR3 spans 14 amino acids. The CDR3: CARVVAARGETQYF. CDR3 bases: TGTGCTAGAGTCGTAGCGGCAAGGGGAGAGACCCAGTACTTC.

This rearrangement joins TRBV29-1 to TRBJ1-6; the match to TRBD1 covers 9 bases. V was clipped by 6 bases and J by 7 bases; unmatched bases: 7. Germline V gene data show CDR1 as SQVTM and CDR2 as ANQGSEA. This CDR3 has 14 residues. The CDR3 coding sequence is TGCAGCGTCCGGACAGGGGTAGAAAATTCACCCCTCCACTTT. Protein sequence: CSVRTGVENSPLHF.

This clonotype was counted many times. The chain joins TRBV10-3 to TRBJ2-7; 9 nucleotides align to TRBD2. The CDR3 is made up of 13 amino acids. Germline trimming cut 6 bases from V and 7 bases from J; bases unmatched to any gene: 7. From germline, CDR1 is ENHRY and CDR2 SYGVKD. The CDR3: CAIRGSGSWEQYF. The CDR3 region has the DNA TGTGCCATCAGAGGTAGCGGGAGTTGGGAGCAGTACTTC.

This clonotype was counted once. CDR3 DNA: TGTGCCAGCAGCGCTTCACCGGGACTAGCGGGTGAGCAGTTCTTC. Translating it yields CASSASPGLAGEQFF. The chain is built from TRBV9 and TRBJ2-1; 12 bases map to TRBD2. The trim removed 3 bases at V and 9 bases at J, leaving 7 bases unmatched. The CDR3 contains 15 residues. Germline CDR1 reads SGDLS; CDR2 reads YYNGEE.

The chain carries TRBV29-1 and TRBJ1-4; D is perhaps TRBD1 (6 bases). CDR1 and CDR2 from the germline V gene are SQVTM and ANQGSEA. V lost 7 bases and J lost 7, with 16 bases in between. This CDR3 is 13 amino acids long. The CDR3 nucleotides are TGCAGCGCCTGGGCAGGGGAGAGTGAAAAACTGTTTTTT. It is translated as CSAWAGESEKLFF.

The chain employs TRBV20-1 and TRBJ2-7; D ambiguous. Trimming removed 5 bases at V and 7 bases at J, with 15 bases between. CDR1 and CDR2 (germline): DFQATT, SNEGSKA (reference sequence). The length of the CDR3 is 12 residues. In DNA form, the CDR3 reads TGCAGTGCTCCGGACGAGGTTGGGGAGCAGTACTTC. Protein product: CSAPDEVGEQYF.

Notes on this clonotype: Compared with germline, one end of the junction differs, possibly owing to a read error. For the CDR3, the DNA is TGTGCCAGTAGTCTTACGACAGTGACCGGGGAGCTGCTCTTT. Translating it yields CASSLTTVTGELLF. The gene calls are TRBV19 and TRBJ2-2; D may correspond to TRBD1 or TRBD2 (5 bases each). The CDR3 sequence is 14 residues long. CDR1 LNHDA and CDR2 SQIVND come from the germline V gene (reference sequence). The full variable domain, rest sourced from reference TRBV19 and TRBJ2-2, is DGGITQSPKYLFRKEGQNVTLSCEQNLNHDAMYWYRQDPGQGLRLIYYSQIVNDFQKGDIAEGYSVSREKKESFPLTVTSAQKNPTAFYLCASSLTTVTGELLFGEGSRLTVL.

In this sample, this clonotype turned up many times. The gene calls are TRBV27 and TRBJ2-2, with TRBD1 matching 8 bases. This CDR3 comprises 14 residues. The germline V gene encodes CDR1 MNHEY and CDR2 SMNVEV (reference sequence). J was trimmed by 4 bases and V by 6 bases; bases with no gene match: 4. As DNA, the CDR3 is TGTGCCAGCAGCGGACAGGGCCGCACCGGGGAGCTGTTTTTT. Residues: CASSGQGRTGELFF.

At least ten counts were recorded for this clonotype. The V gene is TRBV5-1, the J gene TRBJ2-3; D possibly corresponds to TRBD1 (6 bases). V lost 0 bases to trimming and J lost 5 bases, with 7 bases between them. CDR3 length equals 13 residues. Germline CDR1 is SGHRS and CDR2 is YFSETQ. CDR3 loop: CASSLGRGDTQYF. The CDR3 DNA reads TGCGCCAGCAGCTTGGGCAGGGGAGATACGCAGTATTTT.

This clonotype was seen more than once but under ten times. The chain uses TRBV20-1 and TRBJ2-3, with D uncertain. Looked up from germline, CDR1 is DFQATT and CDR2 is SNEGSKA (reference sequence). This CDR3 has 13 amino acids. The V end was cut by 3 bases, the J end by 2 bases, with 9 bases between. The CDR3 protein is CSARQRYTDTQYF. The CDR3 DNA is TGCAGTGCTAGGCAACGTTACACAGATACGCAGTATTTT.

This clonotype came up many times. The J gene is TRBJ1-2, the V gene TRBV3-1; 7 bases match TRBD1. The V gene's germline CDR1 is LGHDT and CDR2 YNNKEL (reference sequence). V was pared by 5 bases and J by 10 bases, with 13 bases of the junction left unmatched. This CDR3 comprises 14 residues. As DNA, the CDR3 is TGTGCCAGCAGCGCCCGACAGGGCCTTATGGACTACACCTTC. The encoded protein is CASSARQGLMDYTF.

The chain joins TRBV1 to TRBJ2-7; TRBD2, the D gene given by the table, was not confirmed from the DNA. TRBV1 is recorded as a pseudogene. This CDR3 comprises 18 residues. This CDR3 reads CSPSPPLHRVPYSYEQYF. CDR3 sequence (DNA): TGTTCACCGTCCCCACCGCTACACCGAGTACCGTACTCCTACGAGCAGTACTTC.

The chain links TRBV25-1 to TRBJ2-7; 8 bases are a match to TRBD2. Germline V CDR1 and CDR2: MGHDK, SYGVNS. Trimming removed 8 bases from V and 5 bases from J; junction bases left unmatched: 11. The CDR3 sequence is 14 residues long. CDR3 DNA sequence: TGTGCCAGCCGGCCAGCGGGAGCGGTGAACGAGCAGTACTTC. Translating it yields CASRPAGAVNEQYF.

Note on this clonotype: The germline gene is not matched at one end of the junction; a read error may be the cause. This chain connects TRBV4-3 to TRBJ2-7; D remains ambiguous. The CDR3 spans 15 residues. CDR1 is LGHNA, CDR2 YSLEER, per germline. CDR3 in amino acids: CAGSQGHGIFYEQYF. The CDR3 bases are TGCGCCGGCAGCCAAGGGCATGGAATTTTCTACGAGCAGTACTTC.

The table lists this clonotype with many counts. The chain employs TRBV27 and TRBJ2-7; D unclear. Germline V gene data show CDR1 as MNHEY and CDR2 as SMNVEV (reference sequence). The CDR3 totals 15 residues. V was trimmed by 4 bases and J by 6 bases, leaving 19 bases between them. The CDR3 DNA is TGTGCCAGCAGTTACCGGTTGTCAGTACACAGCGAGCAGTACTTC. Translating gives CASSYRLSVHSEQYF.